This T cell receptor beta chain emerged from a study of T-cell memory formation after mild COVID-19. The CDR3 covers 15 residues. CDR1 is MNHEY and CDR2 is SVGAGI in the germline V gene. Germline trimming cut 0 bases from V and 0 bases from J; bases unmatched to any gene: 2. TCRdb passed the 5' RACE reads through MiXCR, listing each CDR3 protein once. There are 350,000 or so distinct CDR3 sequences in the sample; roughly 20% occur only once, and roughly an eighth lies in the top ten. The chain employs TRBV6-5 and TRBJ2-7, with 7 positions matching TRBD1. This clonotype was sampled from an adult woman who had mild COVID-19 (a few samples of this study predate the infection). Cell type and time point are not known. The sequencing input was PBMCs or a T cell subset sorted from them (not recorded which). DNA for the CDR3: TGTGCCAGCAGTTACTCTGGACAGGCCTCCTACGAGCAGTACTTC. Its translation: CASSYSGQASYEQYF.